This TCR beta chain comes out of a study of PD-L1 blockade in urothelial cancer. V was pared by 2 bases and J by 8 bases, with 7 bases of the junction left unmatched. Germline V gene lookup returns CDR1 MNHEY and CDR2 SVGAGI. The CDR3 covers 14 residues. Here immunoSEQ multiplex PCR was the method, and the copy in TCRdb shows in-frame clones only, minus some. Of tens of thousands of clones in the sample, roughly 85% are singletons; the top ten hold roughly 1.5%. The sample's time point: peripheral blood 6 weeks after treatment start. The study collected 1 to 8 samples per patient, pretreatment and on-treatment.

The TCR sequence derives from a man in his 70s with urothelial cancer. The sample consisted of PBMCs, taken around atezolizumab (anti-PD-L1) treatment. This chain links TRBV6-5 with TRBJ1-2, with 8 bases aligning to TRBD1. The CDR3: CASSYDGQGGGYTF. The CDR3 coding sequence is TGTGCCAGCAGTTACGACGGACAGGGTGGCGGCTACACCTTC.